The T cell receptor beta chain under discussion was sequenced for a study of T cells in localized non-small cell lung cancer. This CDR3 region has 14 residues. The germline V gene encodes CDR1 LNHDA and CDR2 SQIVND (reference sequence). Trimming removed 7 bases from V and 12 bases from J, with 24 bases in between. This table comes from immunoSEQ multiplex PCR, and its TCRdb copy is limited to in-frame clones, with some not included. The data show 1,200 to 1,500 clones, with around 25% seen just once and roughly 20% held by the top ten. General observations from the study: Median detection of top 100 tumor clones in adjacent lung was around 57 clones. Since sequencing was restricted to only one region of the tumor, intratumor heterogeneity remains a possibility. With higher T cell density in blood came longer overall survival.

Comment on this clone: Its antigen remains unknown.

The input for sequencing was normal lung tissue next to the tumor, taken before any cancer treatment. The rearrangement uses TRBV19 and TRBJ1-1; D not resolved. The receptor was derived from a male donor at least 60 years old with stage II squamous cell lung carcinoma. The CDR3 region has the DNA TGTGCCAGTACTAATGACGTCAGTCTTCGGAAAACTTTCTTT. Translation: CASTNDVSLRKTFF.